The 24 T cell receptor beta chains below were found in one sample sequenced in a study of blood T cell repertoires in COVID-19. Assay: immunoSEQ multiplex PCR; the TCRdb copy retains only in-frame clones and omits some. There are tens of thousands of clones in the sample; about 90% occur only once, and roughly 1.2% lies in the top ten. Source material: peripheral blood. These TCRs come from a human donor in a cohort sampled during active COVID-19.

The chain carries TRBV10-1 and TRBJ2-3; D is perhaps TRBD1 (8 bases). The CDR3 runs 12 residues. CDR1 is WNHNN, CDR2 SYGVQD, per germline (reference sequence). Trimming took 8 bases from V and 9 from J, leaving 15 bases between them. CDR3 nucleotide sequence: TGCGCCAGCGGACAGGGAGGGATGACGCAGTATTTT. Translated, it gives CASGQGGMTQYF.

The rearrangement uses TRBV7-9 and TRBJ1-4; the match to TRBD1 covers 11 bases. The J segment lost 7 bases and the V segment lost 5 bases, leaving 6 bases of the junction unmatched. The CDR3 is made up of 15 amino acids. The germline gives CDR1 SEHNR, CDR2 FQNEAQ (reference sequence). In nucleotides, the CDR3 is TGTGCCAGCAGCGCCCGGACAGGGGGCGTTGAAAAACTGTTTTTT. Protein sequence: CASSARTGGVEKLFF.

The V call is TRBV18, the J call TRBJ1-3; no clear D. The CDR3 runs 21 residues. Germline CDR1 reads KGHSH; CDR2 reads LQKENI. V was trimmed by 3 bases and J by 2 bases, leaving 29 bases between them. The CDR3 region has the DNA TGTGCCAGCTCACCCCTTTCTGGGCCGGGAAAGGAGGCCCATCCTGGAAACACCATATATTTT. It is translated as CASSPLSGPGKEAHPGNTIYF.

The V gene is TRBV5-8, the J gene TRBJ1-2; 9 bases align to TRBD1. Germline loops: CDR1 SGHTS, CDR2 YDEGEE. Trimming removed 6 bases from V and 2 bases from J; junction bases left unmatched: 5. The length of the CDR3 is 14 residues. CDR3 sequence reads: CASTPGQGNYGYTF. CDR3 bases: TGTGCCAGCACCCCGGGACAGGGCAACTATGGCTACACCTTC.

V usage is TRBV5-6 and J usage is TRBJ2-1; D unclear. The germline V gene encodes CDR1 SGHDT and CDR2 YYEEEE. V was cut by 0 bases and J by 6 bases, with 4 bases left in between. This CDR3 is 12 amino acids long. Here the CDR3 DNA reads TGTGCCAGCAGCTTGGTCAGCAATGAGCAGTTCTTC. Residues: CASSLVSNEQFF.

The chain has TRBV6-5 and TRBJ1-2; TRBD1 matches 8 bases. This CDR3 has 13 amino acids. J gave up 8 bases and V 6 bases, and 8 bases lay outside the gene matches. CDR1 and CDR2 from the germline V gene are MNHEY and SVGAGI. Here the CDR3 DNA reads TGTGCCAGCAGAGGGACAGGCCAAAGGGGCTACACCTTC. The encoded protein is CASRGTGQRGYTF.

The gene calls are TRBV28 and TRBJ1-1; D remains ambiguous. CDR3 length equals 14 residues. The V and J ends lost 8 bases and 2 bases respectively, with 15 bases between them. The germline V gene has CDR1 MDHEN and CDR2 SYDVKM. The chain's CDR3 is CASSLRQYNTEAFF. The DNA for the CDR3 is TGTGCCAGCTCCCTTCGCCAGTATAACACTGAAGCTTTCTTT.

The J gene is TRBJ2-5, the V gene TRBV12-3 or TRBV12-4; D unclear. V lost 7 bases to trimming and J lost 5 bases, with 11 bases between them. The CDR3 loop spans 12 amino acids. The CDR3 loop reads CASTPNQETQYF. The CDR3 nucleotides are TGTGCCAGCACCCCCAATCAGGAGACCCAGTACTTC.

The chain employs TRBV6-2 or TRBV6-3 and TRBJ1-4, with D unresolved. Germline-derived CDR1 and CDR2 are MNHEY and SVGEGT. V lost 4 bases, J lost 10 bases, and 28 bases lay in between. This CDR3 spans 18 amino acids. CDR3 DNA sequence: TGTGCCAGCAGTTCCTTCCGTTTACCGGGCCAAAGGGAGGGAAAACTGTTTTTT. Protein: CASSSFRLPGQREGKLFF.

The V call is TRBV5-1, the J call TRBJ2-1; D may be TRBD2 (6 bases). Trimming removed 4 bases at V and 4 bases at J, with 9 bases between. The CDR3 is made up of 13 amino acids. Germline V gene data show CDR1 as SGHRS and CDR2 as YFSETQ. The CDR3 loop is CASSGDSYNEQFF. For the CDR3, the DNA is TGCGCCAGCAGCGGGGACTCGTACAATGAGCAGTTCTTC.

The chain has TRBV27 and TRBJ1-1, with TRBD1 identical over 9 bases. This CDR3 comprises 15 residues. The germline gives CDR1 MNHEY, CDR2 SMNVEV (reference sequence). The J segment lost 4 bases and the V segment lost 5 bases, leaving 8 bases of the junction unmatched. CDR3 bases: TGTGCCAGCAGTAAGGGACAGGGAGAGGTCACTGAAGCTTTCTTT. The encoded protein is CASSKGQGEVTEAFF.

The chain joins TRBV5-5 to TRBJ2-3, with TRBD2 matching over 11 bases. CDR1 is SGHKS, CDR2 YYEKEE, per germline (reference sequence). The CDR3 sequence is 16 residues long. After removal of 3 bases from V and 2 bases from J, the junction contained 5 bases not matched to a gene. The CDR3: CASSSVAGGVTDTQYF. The DNA for the CDR3 is TGTGCCAGCAGCTCCGTAGCGGGAGGGGTCACAGATACGCAGTATTTT.

The chain employs TRBV6-6 and TRBJ2-4; TRBD1 matches 8 bases. Germline assignment: CDR1 MNHNY and CDR2 SVGAGI (reference sequence). Trimming at V came to 6 bases and at J to 4 bases, leaving 5 bases not matched to a gene. The CDR3 is made up of 14 amino acids. In DNA, the CDR3 is TGTGCCAGCAGGTTAGGACAGGGTAAAAACATTCAGTACTTC. Protein product: CASRLGQGKNIQYF.

The chain couples TRBV7-9 to TRBJ2-1; no reliable D call. This CDR3 region has 13 residues. CDR1 is SEHNR and CDR2 is FQNEAQ in the germline V gene (reference sequence). V shed 5 bases and J shed 9 bases, with 14 bases lying between them. CDR3 nucleotides: TGTGCCAGCAGCCCCCCCGCGAGGAGTGAGCAGTTCTTC. Its protein is CASSPPARSEQFF.

The genes are TRBV5-4 and TRBJ2-3; 10 bases fit TRBD2. The CDR3 length is 16 residues. V dropped 3 bases and J dropped 1; count of bases not matched to a gene: 5. Per the germline V gene, CDR1 is SGHNT and CDR2 is YYREEE (reference sequence). The CDR3 DNA reads as TGTGCCAGCAGCTCCTCCGGGACTAGCGGCACAGATACGCAGTATTTT. Translation: CASSSSGTSGTDTQYF.

The chain has TRBV5-5 and TRBJ1-6; tentative D call: TRBD1 (5 bases). Per germline, CDR1 SGHKS and CDR2 YYEKEE (reference sequence). CDR3 length equals 16 residues. The V end lost 3 bases, the J end lost 0 bases, and 10 bases lay between the germline ends. The CDR3 DNA is TGTGCCAGCAGCTCCCGGGGGAGCTCCTATAATTCACCCCTCCACTTT. Translation gives CASSSRGSSYNSPLHF.

The chain is built from TRBV12-3 or TRBV12-4 and TRBJ1-1; D gene uncertain. Trimming removed 6 bases at V and 6 bases at J, with 11 bases between. This CDR3 is built from 12 residues. The CDR3 loop is CASRNQEAEAFF. In DNA, the CDR3 is TGTGCCAGCAGGAATCAGGAGGCTGAAGCTTTCTTT.

This clone was seen only once. This chain connects TRBV7-8 to TRBJ2-2, with TRBD2 as a possible D gene (5 bases). V was pared by 3 bases and J by 2 bases, with 13 bases between. The CDR3 runs 16 residues. Per the germline V gene, CDR1 is SGHVS and CDR2 is FQNEAQ. CDR3 DNA sequence: TGTGCCAGCAGCTTTTTGGAAGCGGCAAACACCGGGGAGCTGTTTTTT. It codes for CASSFLEAANTGELFF.

The chain joins TRBV27 to TRBJ2-2; no firm D call. This CDR3 is built from 16 residues. Germline CDR1 is MNHEY and CDR2 is SMNVEV (reference sequence). Trimming pared 1 base from V and 3 bases from J, leaving 12 bases between. CDR3 DNA sequence: TGTGCCAGCAGTTTATTGTGGCGGTTGGACACCGGGGAGCTGTTTTTT. It codes for CASSLLWRLDTGELFF.

Concerning this clone itself: The sample contains more than one DNA sequence encoding this CDR3. The chain couples TRBV5-1 to TRBJ2-7; perhaps TRBD2 as D (5 bases). V was trimmed by 0 bases and J by 3 bases, leaving 7 bases between them. The CDR3 is 13 residues long. Looked up from germline, CDR1 is SGHRS and CDR2 is YFSETQ. The CDR3, as DNA: TGCGCCAGCAGCTTGGGTGCGGGCTACGAGCAGTACTTC. Its protein is CASSLGAGYEQYF.

This clone was counted ten times or more. The chain recombines TRBV7-9 with TRBJ2-7; TRBD2 aligns across 7 bases. Germline CDR1 SEHNR, CDR2 FQNEAQ (reference sequence). Germline trimming cut 1 base from V and 7 bases from J; bases unmatched to any gene: 7. This CDR3 has 14 residues. As DNA, the CDR3 is TGTGCCAGCAGCTTAGTATCGGGGGGTGGAGAGCAGTACTTC. This codes for CASSLVSGGGEQYF.

The sample holds a few counts of this clone. CDR3: CASSFPAGQGYQPQHF. For the CDR3, the DNA is TGTGCCAGCAGTTTTCCAGCGGGACAGGGTTATCAGCCCCAGCATTTT. This sequence joins TRBV28 and TRBJ1-5; TRBD1 matches 9 bases. Germline loops: CDR1 MDHEN, CDR2 SYDVKM. J gave up 5 bases and V 3 bases, and 8 bases lay outside the gene matches. The CDR3 length is 16 residues.

V is TRBV30 and J is TRBJ1-4; 9 bases agree with TRBD1. The ends lost 0 bases at V and 7 bases at J; junction bases unmatched: 9. The CDR3 sequence is 16 residues long. Germline V gene data show CDR1 as GTSNPN and CDR2 as SVGIG (reference sequence). CDR3 nucleotide sequence: TGTGCCTGGAGTGTACAAGTGACAGGGGGGACTGAAAAACTGTTTTTT. Protein product: CAWSVQVTGGTEKLFF. The full variable domain, rest sourced from reference TRBV30 and TRBJ1-4, is SQTIHQWPATLVQPVGSPLSLECTVEGTSNPNLYWYRQAAGRGLQLLFYSVGIGQISSEVPQNLSASRPQDRQFILSSKKLLLSDSGFYLCAWSVQVTGGTEKLFFGSGTQLSVL.

V usage is TRBV4-1 and J usage is TRBJ1-1, with D possibly TRBD1 on 6 matching bases. The germline V and J ends were trimmed by 0 bases and 1 base, with 9 bases remaining between them. The CDR3 totals 15 residues. Germline assignment: CDR1 MGHRA and CDR2 YSYEKL. The CDR3 sequence is CASSQDGRGNTEAFF. The CDR3, as DNA: TGCGCCAGCAGCCAAGATGGCAGGGGGAACACTGAAGCTTTCTTT.